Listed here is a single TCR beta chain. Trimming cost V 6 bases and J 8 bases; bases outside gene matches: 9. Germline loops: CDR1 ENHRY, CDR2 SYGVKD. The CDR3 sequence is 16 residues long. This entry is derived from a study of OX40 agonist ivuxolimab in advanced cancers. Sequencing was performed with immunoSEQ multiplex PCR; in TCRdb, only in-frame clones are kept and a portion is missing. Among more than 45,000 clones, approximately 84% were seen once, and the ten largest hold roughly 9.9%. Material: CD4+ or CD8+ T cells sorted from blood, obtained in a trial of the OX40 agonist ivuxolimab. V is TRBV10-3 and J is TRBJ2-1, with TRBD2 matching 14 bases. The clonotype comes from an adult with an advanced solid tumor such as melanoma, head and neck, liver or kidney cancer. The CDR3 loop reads CAIRGLAGAGLDEQFF. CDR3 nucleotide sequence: TGTGCCATCAGGGGACTAGCGGGAGCGGGTTTGGATGAGCAGTTCTTC.